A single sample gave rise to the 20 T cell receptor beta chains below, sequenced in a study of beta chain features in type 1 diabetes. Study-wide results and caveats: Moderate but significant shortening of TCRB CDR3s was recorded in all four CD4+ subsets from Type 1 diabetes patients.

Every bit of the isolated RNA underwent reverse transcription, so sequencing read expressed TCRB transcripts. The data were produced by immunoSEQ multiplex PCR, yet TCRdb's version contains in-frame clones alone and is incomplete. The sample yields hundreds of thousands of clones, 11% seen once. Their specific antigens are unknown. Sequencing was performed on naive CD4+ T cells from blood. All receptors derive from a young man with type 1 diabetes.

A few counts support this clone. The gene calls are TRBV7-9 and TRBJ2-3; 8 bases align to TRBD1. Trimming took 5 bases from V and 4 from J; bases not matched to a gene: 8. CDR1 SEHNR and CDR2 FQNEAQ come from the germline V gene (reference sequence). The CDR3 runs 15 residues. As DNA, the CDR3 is TGTGCCAGCAGCGAGCAGGGGGCCGTGGCAGATACGCAGTATTTT. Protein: CASSEQGAVADTQYF.

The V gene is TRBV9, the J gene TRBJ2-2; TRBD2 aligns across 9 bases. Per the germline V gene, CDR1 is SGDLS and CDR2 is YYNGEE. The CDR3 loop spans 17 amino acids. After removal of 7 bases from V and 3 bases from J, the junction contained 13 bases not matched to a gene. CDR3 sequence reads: CASGRTSEGPYTGELFF. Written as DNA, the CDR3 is TGTGCCAGCGGACGGACTAGCGAGGGGCCCTACACCGGGGAGCTGTTTTTT.

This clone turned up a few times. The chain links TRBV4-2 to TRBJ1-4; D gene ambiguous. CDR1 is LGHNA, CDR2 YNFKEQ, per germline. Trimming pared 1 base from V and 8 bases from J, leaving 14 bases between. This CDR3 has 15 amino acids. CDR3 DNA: TGTGCCAGCAGCCAAGGGACCCCGGGAAGAGAAAAACTGTTTTTT. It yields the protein CASSQGTPGREKLFF.

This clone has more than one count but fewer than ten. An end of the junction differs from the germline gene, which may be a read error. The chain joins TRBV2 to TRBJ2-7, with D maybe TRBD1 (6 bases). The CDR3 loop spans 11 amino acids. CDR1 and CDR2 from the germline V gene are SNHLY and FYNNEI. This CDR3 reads CASRDPRGIHF. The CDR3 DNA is TGTGCCAGCAGAGATCCCAGGGGAATCCACTTC.

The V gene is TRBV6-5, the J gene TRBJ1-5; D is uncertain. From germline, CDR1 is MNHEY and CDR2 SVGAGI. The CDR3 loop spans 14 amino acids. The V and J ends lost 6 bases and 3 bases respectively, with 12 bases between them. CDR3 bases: TGTGCCAGCAGCCTCTCCGGTATCAATCAGCCCCAGCATTTT. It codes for CASSLSGINQPQHF.

CDR3 protein: CASSQLESGAYEQYF. The DNA for the CDR3 is TGTGCCAGCAGCCAATTAGAAAGCGGAGCTTACGAGCAGTACTTC. The rearrangement links TRBV14 to TRBJ2-7, with D possibly matching TRBD2 (5 bases). The CDR3 consists of 15 residues. Germline V lookup: CDR1 SGHDN, CDR2 FVKESK. The V end lost 2 bases, the J end lost 4 bases, and 15 bases lay between the germline ends.

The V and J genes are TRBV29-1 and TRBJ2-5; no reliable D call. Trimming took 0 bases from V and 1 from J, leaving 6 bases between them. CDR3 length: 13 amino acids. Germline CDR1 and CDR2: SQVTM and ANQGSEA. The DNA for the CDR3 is TGCAGCGTTGAAGAACAGCCCCAAGAGACCCAGTACTTC. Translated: CSVEEQPQETQYF. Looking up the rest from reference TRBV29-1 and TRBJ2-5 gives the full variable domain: SAVISQKPSRDICQRGTSLTIQCQVDSQVTMMFWYRQQPGQSLTLIATANQGSEATYESGFVIDKFPISRPNLTFSTLTVSNMSPEDSSIYLCSVEEQPQETQYFGPGTRLLVL.

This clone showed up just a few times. As DNA, the CDR3 is TGTGCCAGCAGCCCCGCTCCAGGGGAGACCCAGTACTTC. Protein: CASSPAPGETQYF. The chain links TRBV9 to TRBJ2-5; maybe TRBD1 (5 bases). This CDR3 comprises 13 residues. Trimming removed 4 bases from V and 5 bases from J, with 12 bases in between. The V gene's germline CDR1 is SGDLS and CDR2 YYNGEE.

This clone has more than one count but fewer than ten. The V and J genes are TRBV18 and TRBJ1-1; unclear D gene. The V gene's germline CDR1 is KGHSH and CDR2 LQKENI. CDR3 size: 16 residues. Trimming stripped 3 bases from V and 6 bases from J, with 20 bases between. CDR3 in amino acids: CASSPVALPGVAEAFF. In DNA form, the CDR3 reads TGTGCCAGCTCACCGGTGGCACTCCCCGGGGTCGCTGAAGCTTTCTTT.

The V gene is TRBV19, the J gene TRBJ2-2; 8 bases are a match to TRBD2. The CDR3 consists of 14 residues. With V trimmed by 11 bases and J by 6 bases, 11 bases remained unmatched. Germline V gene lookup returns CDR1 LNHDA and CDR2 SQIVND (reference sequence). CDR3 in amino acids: CAGRRSGDSGELFF. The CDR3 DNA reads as TGTGCCGGACGACGTAGCGGGGACTCCGGGGAGCTGTTTTTT.

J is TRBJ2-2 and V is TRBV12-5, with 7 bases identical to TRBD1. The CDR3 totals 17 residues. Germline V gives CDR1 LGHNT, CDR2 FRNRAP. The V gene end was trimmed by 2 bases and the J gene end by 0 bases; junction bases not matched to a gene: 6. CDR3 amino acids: CASGLLLGTANTGELFF. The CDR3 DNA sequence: TGTGCTAGTGGTTTGCTACTTGGGACAGCGAACACCGGGGAGCTGTTTTTT.

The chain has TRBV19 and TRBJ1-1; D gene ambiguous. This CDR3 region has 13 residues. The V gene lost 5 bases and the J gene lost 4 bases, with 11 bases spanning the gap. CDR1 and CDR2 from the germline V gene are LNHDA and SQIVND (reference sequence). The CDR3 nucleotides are TGTGCCAGTAGTCATATCGTCGGCACTGAAGCTTTCTTT. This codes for CASSHIVGTEAFF.

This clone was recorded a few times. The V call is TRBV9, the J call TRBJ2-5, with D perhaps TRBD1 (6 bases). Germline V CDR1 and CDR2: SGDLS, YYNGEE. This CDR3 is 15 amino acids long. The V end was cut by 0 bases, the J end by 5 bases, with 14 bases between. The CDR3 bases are TGTGCCAGCAGCGTAGCTACAGGGTTAATGGAGACCCAGTACTTC. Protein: CASSVATGLMETQYF.

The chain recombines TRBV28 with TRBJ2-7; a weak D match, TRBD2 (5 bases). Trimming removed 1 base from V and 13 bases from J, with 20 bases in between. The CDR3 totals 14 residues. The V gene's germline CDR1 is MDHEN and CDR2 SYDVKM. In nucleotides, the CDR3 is TGTGCCAGCAGTTTATCCCCCACTTTGCGGGCCGTATACTTC. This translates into CASSLSPTLRAVYF.

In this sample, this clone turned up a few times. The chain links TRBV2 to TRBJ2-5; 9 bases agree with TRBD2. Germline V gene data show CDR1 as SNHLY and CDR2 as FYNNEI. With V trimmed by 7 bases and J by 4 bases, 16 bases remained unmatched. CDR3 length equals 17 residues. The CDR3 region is CASIGGPGRGGGETQYF. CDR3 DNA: TGTGCCAGCATCGGCGGGCCCGGGCGGGGGGGAGGAGAGACCCAGTACTTC.

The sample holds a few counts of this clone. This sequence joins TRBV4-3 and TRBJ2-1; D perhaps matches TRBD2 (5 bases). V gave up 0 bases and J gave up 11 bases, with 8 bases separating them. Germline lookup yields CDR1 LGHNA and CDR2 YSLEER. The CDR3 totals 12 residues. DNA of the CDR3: TGCGCCAGCAGCCAAGAGTACGGGAAGCAGTTCTTC. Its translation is CASSQEYGKQFF.

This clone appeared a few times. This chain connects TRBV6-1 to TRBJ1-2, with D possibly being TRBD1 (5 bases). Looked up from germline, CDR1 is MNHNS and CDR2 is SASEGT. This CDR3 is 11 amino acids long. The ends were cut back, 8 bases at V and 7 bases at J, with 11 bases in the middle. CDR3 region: CASLGGGGYTF. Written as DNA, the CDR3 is TGTGCCAGCCTTGGGGGAGGTGGCTACACCTTC.

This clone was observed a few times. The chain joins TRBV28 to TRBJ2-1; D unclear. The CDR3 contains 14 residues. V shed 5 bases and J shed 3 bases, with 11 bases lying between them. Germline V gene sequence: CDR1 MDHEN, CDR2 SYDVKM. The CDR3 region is CASSQKLNYNEQFF. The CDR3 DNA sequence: TGTGCCAGCAGTCAAAAACTCAACTACAATGAGCAGTTCTTC.

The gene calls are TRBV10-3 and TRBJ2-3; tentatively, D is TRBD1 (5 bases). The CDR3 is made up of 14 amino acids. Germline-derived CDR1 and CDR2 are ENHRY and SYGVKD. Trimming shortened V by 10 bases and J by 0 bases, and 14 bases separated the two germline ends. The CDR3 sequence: CASRRTHSTDTQYF. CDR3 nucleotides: TGTGCCAGTCGGCGGACACACAGCACAGATACGCAGTATTTT.

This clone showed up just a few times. This CDR3 reads CASSIRAAIGRNEQFF. CDR3 sequence (DNA): TGTGCCAGTAGTATCAGGGCAGCCATAGGGAGGAATGAGCAGTTCTTC. The chain couples TRBV19 to TRBJ2-1, with D possibly TRBD2 on 6 matching bases. Trimming took 3 bases from V and 7 from J, leaving 19 bases between them. CDR1 and CDR2 from the germline V gene are LNHDA and SQIVND (reference sequence). This CDR3 region has 16 residues.